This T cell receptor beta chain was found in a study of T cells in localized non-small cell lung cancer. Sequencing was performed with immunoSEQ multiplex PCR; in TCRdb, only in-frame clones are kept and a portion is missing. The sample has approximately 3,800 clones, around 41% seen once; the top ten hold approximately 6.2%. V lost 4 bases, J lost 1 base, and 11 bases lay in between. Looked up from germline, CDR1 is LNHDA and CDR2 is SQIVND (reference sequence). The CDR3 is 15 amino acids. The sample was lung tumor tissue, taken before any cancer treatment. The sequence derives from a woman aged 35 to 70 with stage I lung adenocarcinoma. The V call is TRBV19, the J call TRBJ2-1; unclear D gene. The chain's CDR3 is CASSNSRVSYNEQFF. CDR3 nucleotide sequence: TGTGCCAGTAGTAACTCCCGGGTATCCTACAATGAGCAGTTCTTC.